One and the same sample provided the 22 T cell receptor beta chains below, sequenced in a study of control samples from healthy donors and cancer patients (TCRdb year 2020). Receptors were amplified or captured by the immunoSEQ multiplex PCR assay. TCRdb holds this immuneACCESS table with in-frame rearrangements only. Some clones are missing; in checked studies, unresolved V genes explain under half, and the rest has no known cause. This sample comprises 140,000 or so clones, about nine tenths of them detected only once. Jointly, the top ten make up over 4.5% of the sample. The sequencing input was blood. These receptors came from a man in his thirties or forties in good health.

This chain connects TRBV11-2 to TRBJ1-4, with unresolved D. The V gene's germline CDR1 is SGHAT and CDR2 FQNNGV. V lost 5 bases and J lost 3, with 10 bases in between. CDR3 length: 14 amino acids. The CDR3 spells CASSGRLANEKLFF. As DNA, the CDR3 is TGTGCCAGCAGCGGAAGACTAGCTAATGAAAAACTGTTTTTT.

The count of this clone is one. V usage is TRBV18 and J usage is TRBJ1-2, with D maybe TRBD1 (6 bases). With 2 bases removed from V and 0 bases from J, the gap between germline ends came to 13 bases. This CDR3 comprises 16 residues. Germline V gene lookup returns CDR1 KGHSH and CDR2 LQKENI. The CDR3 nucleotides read TGTGCCAGCTCACCAAATTATACAGGGACTAACTATGGCTACACCTTC. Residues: CASSPNYTGTNYGYTF.

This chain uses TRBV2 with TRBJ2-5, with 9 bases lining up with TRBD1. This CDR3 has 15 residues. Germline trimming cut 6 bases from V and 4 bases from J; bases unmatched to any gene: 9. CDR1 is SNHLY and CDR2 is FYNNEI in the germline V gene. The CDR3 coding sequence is TGTGCCAGCAGATCAGACAGGGGGTACTTAGAGACCCAGTACTTC. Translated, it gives CASRSDRGYLETQYF. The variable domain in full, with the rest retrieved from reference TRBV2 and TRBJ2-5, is EPEVTQTPSHQVTQMGQEVILRCVPISNHLYFYWYRQILGQKVEFLVSFYNNEISEKSEIFDDQFSVERPDGSNFTLKIRSTKLEDSAMYFCASRSDRGYLETQYFGPGTRLLVL.

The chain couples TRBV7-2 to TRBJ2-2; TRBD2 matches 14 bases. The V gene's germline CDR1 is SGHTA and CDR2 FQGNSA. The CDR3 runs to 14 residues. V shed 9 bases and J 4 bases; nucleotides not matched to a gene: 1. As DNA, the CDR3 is TGTGCCAGTGGGACTAGCGGGGGCACCGGGGAGCTGTTTTTT. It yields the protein CASGTSGGTGELFF. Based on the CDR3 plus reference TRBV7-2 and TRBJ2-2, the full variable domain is GAGVSQSPSNKVTEKGKDVELRCDPISGHTALYWYRQSLGQGLEFLIYFQGNSAPDKSGLPSDRFSAERTGGSVSTLTIQRTQQEDSAVYLCASGTSGGTGELFFGEGSRLTVL.

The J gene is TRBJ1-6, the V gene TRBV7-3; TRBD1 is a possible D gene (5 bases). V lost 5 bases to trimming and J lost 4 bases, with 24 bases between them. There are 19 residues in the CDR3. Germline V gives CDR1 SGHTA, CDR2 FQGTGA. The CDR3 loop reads CASSQEDEGPSFYNSPLHF. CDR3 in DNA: TGTGCCAGCAGCCAGGAAGACGAGGGGCCGAGCTTTTATAATTCACCCCTCCACTTT.

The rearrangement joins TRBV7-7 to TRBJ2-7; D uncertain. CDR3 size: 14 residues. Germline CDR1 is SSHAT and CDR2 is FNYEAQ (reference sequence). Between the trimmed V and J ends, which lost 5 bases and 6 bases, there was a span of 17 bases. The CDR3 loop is CASSLNLRSGEQYF. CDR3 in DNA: TGTGCCAGCAGCCTAAACCTCAGGTCTGGCGAGCAGTACTTC.

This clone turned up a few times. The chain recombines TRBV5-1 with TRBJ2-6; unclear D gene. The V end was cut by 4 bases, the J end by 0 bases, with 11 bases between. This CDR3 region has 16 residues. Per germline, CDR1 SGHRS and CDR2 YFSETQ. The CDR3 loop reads CASSPPDISGANVLTF. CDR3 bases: TGCGCCAGCAGCCCACCCGACATCTCTGGGGCCAACGTCCTGACTTTC.

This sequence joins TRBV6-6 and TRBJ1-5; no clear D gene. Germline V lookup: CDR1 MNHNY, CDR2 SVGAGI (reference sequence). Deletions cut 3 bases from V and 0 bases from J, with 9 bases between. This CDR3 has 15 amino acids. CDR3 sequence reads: CASSYAEYSNQPQHF. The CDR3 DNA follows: TGTGCCAGCAGTTATGCCGAGTATAGCAATCAGCCCCAGCATTTT.

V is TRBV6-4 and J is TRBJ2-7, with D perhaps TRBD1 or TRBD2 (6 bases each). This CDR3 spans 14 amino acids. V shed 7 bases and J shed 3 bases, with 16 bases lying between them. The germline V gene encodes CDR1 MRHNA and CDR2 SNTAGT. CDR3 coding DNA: TGTGCCAGCATACGGGGGCGGACCCGCTACGAGCAGTACTTC. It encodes CASIRGRTRYEQYF.

The CDR3 DNA sequence: TGTGCCAGCAGCTTGGGGATGAACACTGAAGCTTTCTTT. Translated: CASSLGMNTEAFF. This rearrangement joins TRBV11-2 to TRBJ1-1; D is unresolved. The V gene's germline CDR1 is SGHAT and CDR2 FQNNGV. The CDR3 is made up of 13 amino acids. V was clipped by 3 bases and J by 0 bases, with 5 bases between them.

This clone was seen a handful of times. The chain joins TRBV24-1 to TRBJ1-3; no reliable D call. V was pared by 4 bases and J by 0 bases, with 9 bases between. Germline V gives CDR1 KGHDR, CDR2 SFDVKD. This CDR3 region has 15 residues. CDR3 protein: CATSEGRSSGNTIYF. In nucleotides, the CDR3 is TGTGCCACCAGTGAGGGCCGGAGCTCTGGAAACACCATATATTTT.

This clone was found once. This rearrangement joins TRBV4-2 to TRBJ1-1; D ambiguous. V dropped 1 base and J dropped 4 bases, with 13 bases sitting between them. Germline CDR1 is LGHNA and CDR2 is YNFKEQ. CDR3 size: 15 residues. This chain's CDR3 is CASSQVSRGGTEAFF. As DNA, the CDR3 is TGTGCCAGCAGCCAAGTCTCTCGGGGAGGCACTGAAGCTTTCTTT.

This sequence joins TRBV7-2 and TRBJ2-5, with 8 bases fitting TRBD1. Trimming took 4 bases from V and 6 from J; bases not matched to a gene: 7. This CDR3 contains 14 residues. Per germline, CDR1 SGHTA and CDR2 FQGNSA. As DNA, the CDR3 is TGTGCCAGCAGCTCCCGGACAGGGTCCAAGACCCAGTACTTC. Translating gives CASSSRTGSKTQYF.

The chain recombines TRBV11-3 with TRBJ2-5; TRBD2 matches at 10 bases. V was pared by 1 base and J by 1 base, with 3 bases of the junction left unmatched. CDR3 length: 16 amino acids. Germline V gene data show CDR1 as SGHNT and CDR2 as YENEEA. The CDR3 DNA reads TGTGCCAGCAGCTTAGGAATAGCGGGAGGCCAAGAGACCCAGTACTTC. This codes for CASSLGIAGGQETQYF.

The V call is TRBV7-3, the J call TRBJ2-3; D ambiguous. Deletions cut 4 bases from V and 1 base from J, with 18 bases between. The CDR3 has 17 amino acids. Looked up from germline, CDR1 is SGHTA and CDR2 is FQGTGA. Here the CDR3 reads CASSSRPGPGGTDTQYF. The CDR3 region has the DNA TGTGCCAGCAGCTCCAGACCCGGGCCTGGGGGCACAGATACGCAGTATTTT. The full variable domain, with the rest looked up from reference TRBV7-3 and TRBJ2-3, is GAGVSQTPSNKVTEKGKYVELRCDPISGHTALYWYRQSLGQGPEFLIYFQGTGAADDSGLPNDRFFAVRPEGSVSTLKIQRTERGDSAVYLCASSSRPGPGGTDTQYFGPGTRLTVL.

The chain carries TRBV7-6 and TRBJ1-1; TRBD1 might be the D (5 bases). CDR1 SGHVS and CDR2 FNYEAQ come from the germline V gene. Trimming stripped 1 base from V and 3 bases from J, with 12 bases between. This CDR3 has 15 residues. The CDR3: CASSLVFLGDTEAFF. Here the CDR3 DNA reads TGTGCCAGCAGCTTAGTATTTTTGGGGGACACTGAAGCTTTCTTT.

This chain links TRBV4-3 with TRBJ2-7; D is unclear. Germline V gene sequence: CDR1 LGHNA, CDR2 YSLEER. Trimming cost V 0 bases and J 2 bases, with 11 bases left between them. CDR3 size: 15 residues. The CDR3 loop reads CASSQEYPPTYEQYF. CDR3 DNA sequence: TGCGCCAGCAGCCAAGAATACCCCCCTACCTACGAGCAGTACTTC.

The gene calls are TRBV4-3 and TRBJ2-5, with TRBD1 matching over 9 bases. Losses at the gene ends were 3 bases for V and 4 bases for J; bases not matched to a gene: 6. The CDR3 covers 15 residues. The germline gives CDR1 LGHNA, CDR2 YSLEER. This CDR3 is CASSQGTGFLETQYF. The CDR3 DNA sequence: TGCGCCAGCAGCCAGGGGACAGGGTTCCTAGAGACCCAGTACTTC.

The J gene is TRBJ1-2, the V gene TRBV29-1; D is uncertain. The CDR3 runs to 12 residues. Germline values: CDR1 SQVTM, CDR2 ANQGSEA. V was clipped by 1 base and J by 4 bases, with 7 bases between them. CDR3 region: CSVEGLAYGYTF. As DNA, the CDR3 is TGCAGCGTTGAAGGTTTGGCCTATGGCTACACCTTC. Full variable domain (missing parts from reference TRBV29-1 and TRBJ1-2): SAVISQKPSRDICQRGTSLTIQCQVDSQVTMMFWYRQQPGQSLTLIATANQGSEATYESGFVIDKFPISRPNLTFSTLTVSNMSPEDSSIYLCSVEGLAYGYTFGSGTRLTVV.

Here the CDR3 reads CASSAHRGTSDYNEQFF. The CDR3 nucleotides are TGTGCCAGCAGCGCCCACAGGGGCACAAGCGATTACAATGAGCAGTTCTTC. The J gene is TRBJ2-1, the V gene TRBV7-3; 7 bases align to TRBD1. CDR1 is SGHTA, CDR2 FQGTGA, per germline. The CDR3 length is 17 residues. V was clipped by 5 bases and J by 4 bases; unmatched bases: 14.

CDR3 residues: CASSPGTGVQPQHF. As DNA, the CDR3 is TGTGCCAGTAGCCCGGGGACAGGGGTTCAGCCCCAGCATTTT. This sequence joins TRBV19 and TRBJ1-5, with 10 bases aligning to TRBD1. Trimming removed 6 bases from V and 6 bases from J; junction bases left unmatched: 5. Germline CDR1 reads LNHDA; CDR2 reads SQIVND (reference sequence). The CDR3 contains 14 residues.

The CDR3 sequence: CATSGTGNYEQYF. CDR3 coding DNA: TGTGCCACTTCCGGGACAGGGAACTACGAGCAGTACTTC. V usage is TRBV2 and J usage is TRBJ2-7; TRBD1 aligns across 9 bases. Trimming removed 10 bases from V and 3 bases from J; junction bases left unmatched: 7. Germline CDR1 reads SNHLY; CDR2 reads FYNNEI. There are 13 residues in the CDR3. Using reference TRBV2 and TRBJ2-7 for the parts outside the CDR3, the full variable domain is EPEVTQTPSHQVTQMGQEVILRCVPISNHLYFYWYRQILGQKVEFLVSFYNNEISEKSEIFDDQFSVERPDGSNFTLKIRSTKLEDSAMYFCATSGTGNYEQYFGPGTRLTVT.